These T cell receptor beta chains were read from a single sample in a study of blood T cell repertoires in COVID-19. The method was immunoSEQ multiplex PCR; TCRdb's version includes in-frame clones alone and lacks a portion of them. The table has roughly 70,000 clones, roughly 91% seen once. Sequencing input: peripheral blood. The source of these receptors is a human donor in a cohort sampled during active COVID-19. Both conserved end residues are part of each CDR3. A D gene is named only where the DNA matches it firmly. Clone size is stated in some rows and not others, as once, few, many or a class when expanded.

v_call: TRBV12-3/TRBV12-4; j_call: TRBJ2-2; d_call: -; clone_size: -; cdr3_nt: TGTGCCAGCAGACCTGACCAGAGGGAGGAGCTGTTTTTT; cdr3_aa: CASRPDQREELFF
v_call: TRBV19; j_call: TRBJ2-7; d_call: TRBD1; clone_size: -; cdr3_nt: TGTGCCAGTACCCTCGGACAGGGTGGGTTTAACGAGCAGTACTTC; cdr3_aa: CASTLGQGGFNEQYF
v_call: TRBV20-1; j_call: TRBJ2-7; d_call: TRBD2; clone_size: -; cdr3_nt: TGCAGTGCTAGTTCTGGTAGCGGGTCCGCCTACGAGCAGTACTTC; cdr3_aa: CSASSGSGSAYEQYF
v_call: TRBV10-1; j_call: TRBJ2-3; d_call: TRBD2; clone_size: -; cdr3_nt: TGCGCCAGCAGTGAGCTAGTGACTAGCGGGAGTTGGACAGATACGCAGTATTTT; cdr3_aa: CASSELVTSGSWTDTQYF
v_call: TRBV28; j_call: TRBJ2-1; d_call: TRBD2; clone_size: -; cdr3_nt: TGTGCCAGCAGTTTATCTAGCGGGACGACCTACAATGAGCAGTTCTTC; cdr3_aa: CASSLSSGTTYNEQFF
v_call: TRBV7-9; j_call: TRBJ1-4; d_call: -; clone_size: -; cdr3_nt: TGTGCCAGCAGCTTAGTGACACCTTCGGGGGAAAAACTGTTTTTT; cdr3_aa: CASSLVTPSGEKLFF
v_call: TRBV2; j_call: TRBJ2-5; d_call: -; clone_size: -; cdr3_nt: TGTGCCAGCAGTATACCGGGACTGCAAGAGACCCAGTACTTC; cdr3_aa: CASSIPGLQETQYF
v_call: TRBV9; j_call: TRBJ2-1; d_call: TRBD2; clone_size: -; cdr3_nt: TGTGCCAGCAGCGACCCCGGACTAGCGGGACGCAATGAGCAGTTCTTC; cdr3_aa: CASSDPGLAGRNEQFF
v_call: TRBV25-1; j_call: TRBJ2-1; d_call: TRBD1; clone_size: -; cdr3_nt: TGTGCCAGCAGCCTCACCAGACAGGGGAACAATGAGCAGTTCTTC; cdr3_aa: CASSLTRQGNNEQFF
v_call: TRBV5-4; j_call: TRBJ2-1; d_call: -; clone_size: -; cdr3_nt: TGTGCCAGCAGTCCCTTCGAATCGGACAATGAGCAGTTCTTC; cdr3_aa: CASSPFESDNEQFF
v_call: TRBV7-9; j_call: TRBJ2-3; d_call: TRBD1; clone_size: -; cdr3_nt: TGTGCCAGCAGCTCCCAGGGGGTAGATACGCAGTATTTT; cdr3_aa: CASSSQGVDTQYF
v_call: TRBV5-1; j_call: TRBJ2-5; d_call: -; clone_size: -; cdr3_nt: TGCGCCAGCAGCTTGGGACAGCAAGAGACCCAGTACTTC; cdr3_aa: CASSLGQQETQYF
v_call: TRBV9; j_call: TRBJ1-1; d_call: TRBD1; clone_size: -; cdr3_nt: TGTGCCAGCAGCGTAGAGGGTATGGGACAGGAAGCTTTCTTT; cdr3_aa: CASSVEGMGQEAFF
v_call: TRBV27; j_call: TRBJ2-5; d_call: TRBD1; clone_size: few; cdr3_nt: TGTGCCAGCAGTACACGCCGGGACAGGGGGCAAGAGACCCAGTACTTC; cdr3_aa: CASSTRRDRGQETQYF
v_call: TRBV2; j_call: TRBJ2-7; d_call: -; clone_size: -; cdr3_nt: TGTGCCAGCAGTGAAGGCGGGTCGGGATGGTACAACGAGCAGTACTTC; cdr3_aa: CASSEGGSGWYNEQYF
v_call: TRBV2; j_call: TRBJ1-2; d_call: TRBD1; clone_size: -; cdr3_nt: TGTGCCAGCAGTGTTTCGCGACAGGGAGCTTATGGCTACACCTTC; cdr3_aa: CASSVSRQGAYGYTF
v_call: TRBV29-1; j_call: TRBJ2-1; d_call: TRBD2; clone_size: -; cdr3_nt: TGCAGCGTGACCCAACTAGCGGGAGCGGGATCCTATGAGCAGTTCTTC; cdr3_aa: CSVTQLAGAGSYEQFF
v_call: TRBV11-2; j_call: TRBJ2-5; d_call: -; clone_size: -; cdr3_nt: TGTGCCAGCAGCTTAGCCGGGGAACAAGAGACCCAGTACTTC; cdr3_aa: CASSLAGEQETQYF
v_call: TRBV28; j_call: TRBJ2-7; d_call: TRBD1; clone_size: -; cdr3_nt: TGTGCCAGCAGTGGACAGGGGCCCTCTATAACCTACGAGCAGTACTTC; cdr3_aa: CASSGQGPSITYEQYF
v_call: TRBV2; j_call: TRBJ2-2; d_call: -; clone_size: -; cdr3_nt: TGTGCCAGCAGTGAAGGCGACACCGGGGAGCTGTTTTTT; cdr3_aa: CASSEGDTGELFF
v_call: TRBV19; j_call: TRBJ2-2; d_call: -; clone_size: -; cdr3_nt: TGTGCCAGTAGTATATTAGCCAAGAACACCGGGGAGCTGTTTTTT; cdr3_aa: CASSILAKNTGELFF
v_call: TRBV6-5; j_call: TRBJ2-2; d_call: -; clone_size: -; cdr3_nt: TGTGCCAGCAGTTACTCCTATCTAGCAAACACCGGGGAGCTGTTTTTT; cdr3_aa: CASSYSYLANTGELFF
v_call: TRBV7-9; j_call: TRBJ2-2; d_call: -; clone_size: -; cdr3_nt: TGTGCCAGCAGCTTATTACCAGTCACCGGGGAGCTGTTTTTT; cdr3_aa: CASSLLPVTGELFF
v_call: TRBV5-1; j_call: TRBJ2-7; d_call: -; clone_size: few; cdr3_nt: TGCGCCAGCAGCTACCCCTCGACACTCTACGAGCAGTACTTC; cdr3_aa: CASSYPSTLYEQYF
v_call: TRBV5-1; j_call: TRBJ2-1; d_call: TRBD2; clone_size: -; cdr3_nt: TGCGCCAGCAGCTTGGCTAGCGGGATCGGTGAGCAGTTCTTC; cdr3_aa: CASSLASGIGEQFF
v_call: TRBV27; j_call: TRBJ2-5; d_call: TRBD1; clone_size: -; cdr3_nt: TGTGCCAGCAGTCCTGGGACAGGGTTGAGGGAGACCCAGTACTTC; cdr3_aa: CASSPGTGLRETQYF
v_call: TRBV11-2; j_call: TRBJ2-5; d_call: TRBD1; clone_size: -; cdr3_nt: TGTGCCAGCAGCTTAGCCAGGGGGCGCGAGTGGGAGACCCAGTACTTC; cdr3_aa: CASSLARGREWETQYF
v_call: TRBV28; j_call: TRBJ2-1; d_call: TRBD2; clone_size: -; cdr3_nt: TGTGCCAGCAGTTCACCGGGACTAGCCGGCAATGAGCAGTTCTTC; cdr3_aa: CASSSPGLAGNEQFF
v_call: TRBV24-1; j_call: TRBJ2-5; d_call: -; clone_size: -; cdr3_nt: TGTGCCACCAGTACCCACCGCGGGCGCGCGGAGACCCAGTACTTC; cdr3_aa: CATSTHRGRAETQYF
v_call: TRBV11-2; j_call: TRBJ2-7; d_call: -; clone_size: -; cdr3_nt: TGTGCCAGCAGATTGACAGGCTCCTACGAGCAGTACTTC; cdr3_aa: CASRLTGSYEQYF
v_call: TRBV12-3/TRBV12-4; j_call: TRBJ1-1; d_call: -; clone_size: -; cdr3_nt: TGTGCCAGCAGTTTAAGAGTGACTGAAGCTTTCTTT; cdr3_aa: CASSLRVTEAFF
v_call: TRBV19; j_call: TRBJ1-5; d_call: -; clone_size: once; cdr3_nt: TGTGCCACTCAGATAATGACGGGGAGTCAGCCCCAGCATTTT; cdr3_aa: CATQIMTGSQPQHF
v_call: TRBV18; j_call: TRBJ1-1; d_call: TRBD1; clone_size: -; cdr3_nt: TGTGCCAGCTCACCCCGGGACAGAAACACTGAAGCTTTCTTT; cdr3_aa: CASSPRDRNTEAFF
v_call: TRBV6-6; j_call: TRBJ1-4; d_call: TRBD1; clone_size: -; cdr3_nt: TGTGCCAGCAGTTACGGGACAGGGGCTGAAAAACTGTTTTTT; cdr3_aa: CASSYGTGAEKLFF
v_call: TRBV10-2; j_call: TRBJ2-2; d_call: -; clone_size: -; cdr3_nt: TGCGCCAGCCAAGGAGACACCGGGGAGCTGTTTTTT; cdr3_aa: CASQGDTGELFF
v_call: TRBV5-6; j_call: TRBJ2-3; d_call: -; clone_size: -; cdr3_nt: TGTGCCAGCAGCTTGCTCAGAGATACGCAGTATTTT; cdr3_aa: CASSLLRDTQYF